Sequencing of this T cell receptor beta chain was carried out in a study of T cells in Graves' hyperthyroidism and ophthalmopathy. Study information: It was at initial diagnosis, before any treatment, that peripheral blood was collected.

The investigators amplified TCR beta CDR3 regions from RNA transcripts. An initial round of RT-PCR targeting the TCR CDR3 relied on the HTBI primer set. TCRdb re-called the multiplex PCR reads through MiXCR, storing one row per CDR3 protein. In the table there are 96,000 or so distinct CDR3 sequences, about 51% of which are singletons. The V and J ends lost 4 bases and 8 bases respectively, with 14 bases between them. CDR1 is SGHTA and CDR2 is FQGNSA in the germline V gene. The length of the CDR3 is 14 residues. There are many counts of this clonotype. Over 18 months, lack of ophthalmopathy progression marked Graves' hyperthyroidism as stable. Based on clinical symptoms, serum thyroxine and TRAb, thyroid ultrasound and orbital computed tomography, diagnoses were reached. Fresh peripheral blood, around 10 ml, yielded the PBMCs.

The receptor comes from a middle-aged woman with Graves' hyperthyroidism. Sequenced sample: blood. The V and J genes are TRBV7-2 and TRBJ1-4; D unresolved. The CDR3 region is CASSSPRLGEKLFF. CDR3 DNA sequence: TGTGCCAGCAGCTCACCCCGCCTGGGGGAAAAACTGTTTTTT. Looking up the rest from reference TRBV7-2 and TRBJ1-4 gives the full variable domain: GAGVSQSPSNKVTEKGKDVELRCDPISGHTALYWYRQSLGQGLEFLIYFQGNSAPDKSGLPSDRFSAERTGGSVSTLTIQRTQQEDSAVYLCASSSPRLGEKLFFGSGTQLSVL.